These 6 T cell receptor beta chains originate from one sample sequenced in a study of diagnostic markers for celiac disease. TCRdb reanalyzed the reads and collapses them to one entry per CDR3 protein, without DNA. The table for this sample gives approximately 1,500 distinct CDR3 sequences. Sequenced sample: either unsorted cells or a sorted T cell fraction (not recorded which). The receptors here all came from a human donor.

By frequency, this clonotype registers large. CDR3 loop: CATSDPSLGLATNEQFF. V and J are TRBV24-1 and TRBJ2-1; checking the TCRdb D call of TRBD2 is not possible without DNA. The CDR3 runs to 17 residues. Germline-derived CDR1 and CDR2 are KGHDR and SFDVKD.

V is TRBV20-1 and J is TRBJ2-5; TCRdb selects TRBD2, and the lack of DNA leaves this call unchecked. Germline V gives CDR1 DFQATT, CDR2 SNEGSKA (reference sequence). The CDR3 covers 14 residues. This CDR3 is CSATSGGVGETQYF.

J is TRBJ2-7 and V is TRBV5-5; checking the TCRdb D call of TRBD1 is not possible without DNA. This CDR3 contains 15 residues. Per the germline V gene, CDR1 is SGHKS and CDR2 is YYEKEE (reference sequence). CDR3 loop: CASSLQGQGGYEQYF.

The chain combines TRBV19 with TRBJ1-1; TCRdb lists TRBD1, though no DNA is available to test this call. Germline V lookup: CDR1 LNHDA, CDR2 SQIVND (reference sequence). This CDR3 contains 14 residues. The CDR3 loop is CASDQQGENTEAFF.

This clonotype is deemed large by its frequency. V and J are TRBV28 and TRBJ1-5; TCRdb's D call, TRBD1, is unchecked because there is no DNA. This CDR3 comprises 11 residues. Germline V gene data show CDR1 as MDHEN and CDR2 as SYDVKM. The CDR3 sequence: CASSTRGPQHF.

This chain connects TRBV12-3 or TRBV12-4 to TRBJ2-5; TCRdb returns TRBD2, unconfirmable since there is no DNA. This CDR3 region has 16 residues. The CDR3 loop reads CASSRTSGSLGETQYF.